A selection of T cell receptor beta chains follows, all from one sample in a study of T cells after yellow fever vaccination. TCRdb used MiXCR to reprocess the 5' RACE reads, holding one entry per CDR3 protein. The sample has 500,000 to 650,000 distinct CDR3 sequences, 17% seen once. The sequences come from PBMCs, collected 4 to 5 days after the first yellow fever vaccination. The source is a young man who received the YFV17D yellow fever vaccine. CDR3s include the opening cysteine and the closing phenylalanine or tryptophan.

v_call: TRBV7-9
j_call: TRBJ2-3
cdr3_aa: CASSYGTSFDTQYF

v_call: TRBV3-1
j_call: TRBJ2-5
cdr3_aa: CASSQEVRETQYF

v_call: TRBV6-2/TRBV6-3
j_call: TRBJ1-5
cdr3_aa: CASRRDTLSNQPQHF

v_call: TRBV10-3
j_call: TRBJ2-6
cdr3_aa: CAINRDRDKGANVLTF

v_call: TRBV6-7
j_call: TRBJ2-2
cdr3_aa: CASSYYRGTGQDGELFF

v_call: TRBV5-1
j_call: TRBJ2-5
cdr3_aa: CASSSRTEGETQYF

v_call: TRBV5-1
j_call: TRBJ2-7
cdr3_aa: CASSSFGGESYEQYF

v_call: TRBV7-9
j_call: TRBJ2-5
cdr3_aa: CASSSGTQYF

v_call: TRBV5-5
j_call: TRBJ2-2
cdr3_aa: CASSPGQYGGELFF

v_call: TRBV5-1
j_call: TRBJ2-1
cdr3_aa: CASSASGNEQFF

v_call: TRBV6-2/TRBV6-3
j_call: TRBJ2-5
cdr3_aa: CASRKLAGGSLGTQYF

v_call: TRBV20-1
j_call: TRBJ2-1
cdr3_aa: CSARDGGRTYNEQFF

v_call: TRBV4-2
j_call: TRBJ1-6
cdr3_aa: CASSHPPTGGSNSPLHF

v_call: TRBV5-5
j_call: TRBJ2-7
cdr3_aa: CASSLQGGSYEQYF

v_call: TRBV7-2
j_call: TRBJ1-1
cdr3_aa: CASSLGRVMNTEAFF

v_call: TRBV10-3
j_call: TRBJ2-2
cdr3_aa: CAISELLAGGQNTGELFF

v_call: TRBV7-2
j_call: TRBJ2-5
cdr3_aa: CASSYSGTRGETQYF

v_call: TRBV6-1
j_call: TRBJ2-3
cdr3_aa: CASRDLSTDTQYF

v_call: TRBV11-2
j_call: TRBJ1-5
cdr3_aa: CASSLNRERNQPQHF

v_call: TRBV6-2/TRBV6-3
j_call: TRBJ2-5
cdr3_aa: CASSSSGKETQYF

v_call: TRBV6-2/TRBV6-3
j_call: TRBJ2-1
cdr3_aa: CASSKRAIDVEQFF

v_call: TRBV7-2
j_call: TRBJ1-4
cdr3_aa: CASSPGAGKGEKLFF

v_call: TRBV5-1
j_call: TRBJ2-7
cdr3_aa: CASRPGQGFYEQYF

v_call: TRBV4-2
j_call: TRBJ1-5
cdr3_aa: CASKGEQGDNQPQHF

v_call: TRBV24-1
j_call: TRBJ2-1
cdr3_aa: CATKAPGSYNEQFF

v_call: TRBV2
j_call: TRBJ1-5
cdr3_aa: CASTGTENQPQHF

v_call: TRBV20-1
j_call: TRBJ2-7
cdr3_aa: CSARAFLGTGNHEQYF

v_call: TRBV12-3/TRBV12-4
j_call: TRBJ2-2
cdr3_aa: CASSSRTPNTGELFF

v_call: TRBV5-4
j_call: TRBJ2-5
cdr3_aa: CASSFEMAEAQYF

v_call: TRBV14
j_call: TRBJ1-2
cdr3_aa: CASSPSLNYGYTF

v_call: TRBV18
j_call: TRBJ1-6
cdr3_aa: CASSPESGSPLHF

v_call: TRBV7-2
j_call: TRBJ1-1
cdr3_aa: CASSGQVGGKAFF

v_call: TRBV20-1
j_call: TRBJ1-1
cdr3_aa: CSGTRRGDTEAFF

v_call: TRBV7-3
j_call: TRBJ2-7
cdr3_aa: CASSPTGPVSEQYF

v_call: TRBV5-1
j_call: TRBJ2-3
cdr3_aa: CASLRDSSTDTQYF

v_call: TRBV20-1
j_call: TRBJ2-7
cdr3_aa: CSAREGHRAFHEQYF

v_call: TRBV6-6
j_call: TRBJ1-5
cdr3_aa: CASTPSFNQPQHF

v_call: TRBV5-6
j_call: TRBJ1-5
cdr3_aa: CASSLGGLPQHF

v_call: TRBV5-6
j_call: TRBJ1-6
cdr3_aa: CASSFRGAGNSPLHF

v_call: TRBV6-2/TRBV6-3
j_call: TRBJ2-3
cdr3_aa: CASSQWDTQYF

v_call: TRBV5-4
j_call: TRBJ1-3
cdr3_aa: CASSLSIGGAGNTIYF

v_call: TRBV11-2
j_call: TRBJ2-6
cdr3_aa: CASSLDILSSGANVLTF